This T cell receptor (beta chain) was captured in a study of blood T cell repertoires in COVID-19 (dated by TCRdb to 2020 to 2022). About the study as a whole: Collaborator samples came from the United States, Italy and Spain and covered acute and convalescent phases of COVID-19. The material from the prospective study consisted of cDNA or gDNA derived from T cells, B-cell-depleted T cells, or PBMCs. Deeply sampled blood TCRbeta repertoires from subjects exposed to, actively infected with, or recovered from COVID-19 were included in the dataset. A freely available public database, intended as a resource for researchers studying the immune response to SARS-CoV-2, is where the repertoires were released. Samples were obtained from the ongoing ImmuneRACE study (first 160 participants) and from 950 to 1,500 subjects provided by 6 global collaborators. Sample metadata almost always included a de-identified subject ID, COVID-19 status, age in years and sex. HLA class I and class II types, where available, came from metadata supplied by the sample provider rather than from assay-based typing.

Study-wide findings and limitations: How much clinical and demographic metadata was included differed by source and by participant, and the metadata was provided uncurated.

On this clone itself: It lacks a known antigen. The record has no base qualities; no much larger clone is one base away.

One collaborating source in Seattle enrolled patients while the patients were actively infected and followed the patients over time throughout the course of disease. The collaborating institutions used their own protocols to collect whole blood in K2EDTA tubes. For TCRbeta analysis, collaborators shipped samples in one of three forms: frozen whole blood, isolated PBMCs, or DNA extracted from either of those sample types. TCRbeta CDR3 regions were amplified from genomic DNA using the immunoSEQ Assay, a bias-controlled multiplex PCR. The original methods were these. Within the assay, amplification of reference gene primers was used to estimate how many nucleated cells each sample contained. Sequence reads were collapsed and filtered to measure the absolute abundance of every unique TCRbeta CDR3 rearrangement. For each sample, productive Simpson clonality was calculated by taking the square root of Simpson's diversity index across productive rearrangements. TCRdb retrieved this table from immuneACCESS and kept in-frame rearrangements only. Not all clones are present; in checked studies, unresolved V genes account for under half, and no reason is known for the remainder. The D gene and trimming were derived from the DNA, and the V and J assignments and clone size from that table. The sample table holds 150,000 to 200,000 clones, of which 87% were seen once. The top ten constitute around 12% of the sample.

The specimen was peripheral blood. This receptor was taken from a woman aged 70-85 years with COVID-19, enrolled during active disease.

The sequence in DNA is TGTGCCAGCAGCCGACAGTTCTACAATGAGCAGTTCTTC. This yields the protein CASSRQFYNEQFF. The chain is assembled from TRBV11-3 and TRBJ2-1; D gene: possibly TRBD1, on 5 matching bases. A distance of 8 bases separates the germline ends of V and J, which lose 5 bases and 3 bases respectively. The germline V gene provides CDR1 SGHNT and CDR2 YENEEA. The CDR3 holds 13 amino acids from the cysteine to the phenylalanine. Only the CDR3 part of the read is kept: 39 bases, read in frame from the first base.